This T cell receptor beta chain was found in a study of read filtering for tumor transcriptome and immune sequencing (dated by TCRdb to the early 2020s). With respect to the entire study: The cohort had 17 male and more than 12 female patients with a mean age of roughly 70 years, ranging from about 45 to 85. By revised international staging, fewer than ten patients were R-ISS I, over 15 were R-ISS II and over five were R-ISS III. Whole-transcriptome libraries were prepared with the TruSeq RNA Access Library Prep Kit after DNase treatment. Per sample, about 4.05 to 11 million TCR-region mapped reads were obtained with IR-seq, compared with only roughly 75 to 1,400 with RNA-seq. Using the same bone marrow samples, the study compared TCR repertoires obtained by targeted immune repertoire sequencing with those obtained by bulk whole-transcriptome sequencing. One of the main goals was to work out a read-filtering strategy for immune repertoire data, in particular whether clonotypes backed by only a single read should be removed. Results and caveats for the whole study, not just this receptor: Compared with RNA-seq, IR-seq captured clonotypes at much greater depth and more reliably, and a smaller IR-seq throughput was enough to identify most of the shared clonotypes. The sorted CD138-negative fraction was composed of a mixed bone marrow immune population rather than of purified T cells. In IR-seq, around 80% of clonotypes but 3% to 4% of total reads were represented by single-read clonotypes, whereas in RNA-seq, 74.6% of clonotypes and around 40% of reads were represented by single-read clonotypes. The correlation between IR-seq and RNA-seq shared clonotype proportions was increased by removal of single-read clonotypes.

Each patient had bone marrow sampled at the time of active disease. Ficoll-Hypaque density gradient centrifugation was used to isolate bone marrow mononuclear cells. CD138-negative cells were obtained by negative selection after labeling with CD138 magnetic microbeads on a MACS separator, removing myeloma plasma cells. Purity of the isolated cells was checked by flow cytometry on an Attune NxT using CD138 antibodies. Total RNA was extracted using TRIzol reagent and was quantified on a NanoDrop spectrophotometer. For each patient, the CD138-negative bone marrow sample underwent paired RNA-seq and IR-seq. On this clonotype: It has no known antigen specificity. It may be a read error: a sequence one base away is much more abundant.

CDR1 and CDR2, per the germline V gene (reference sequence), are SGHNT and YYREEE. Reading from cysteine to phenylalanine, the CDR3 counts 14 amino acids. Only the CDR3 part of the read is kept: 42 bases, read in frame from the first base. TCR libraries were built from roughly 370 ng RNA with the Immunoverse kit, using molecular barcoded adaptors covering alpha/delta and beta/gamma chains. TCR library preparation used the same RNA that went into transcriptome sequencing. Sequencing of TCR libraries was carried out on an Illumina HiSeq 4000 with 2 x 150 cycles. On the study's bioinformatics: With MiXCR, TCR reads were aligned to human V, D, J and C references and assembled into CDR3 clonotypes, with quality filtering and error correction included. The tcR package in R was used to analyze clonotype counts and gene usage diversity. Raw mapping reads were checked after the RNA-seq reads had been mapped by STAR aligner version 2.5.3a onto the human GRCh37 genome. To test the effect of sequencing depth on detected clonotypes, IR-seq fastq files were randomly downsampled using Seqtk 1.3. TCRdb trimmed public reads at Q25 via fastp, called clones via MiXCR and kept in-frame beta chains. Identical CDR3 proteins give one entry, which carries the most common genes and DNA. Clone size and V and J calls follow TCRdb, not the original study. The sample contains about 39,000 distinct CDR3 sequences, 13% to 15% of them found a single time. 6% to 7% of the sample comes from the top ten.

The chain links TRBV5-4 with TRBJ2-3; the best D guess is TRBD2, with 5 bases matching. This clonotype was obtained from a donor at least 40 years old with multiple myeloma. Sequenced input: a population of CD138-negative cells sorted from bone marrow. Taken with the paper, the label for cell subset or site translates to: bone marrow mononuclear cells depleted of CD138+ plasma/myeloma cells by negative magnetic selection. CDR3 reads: CASSPPGGRDMQYF. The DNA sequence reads TGTGCCAGCAGCCCTCCTGGAGGTAGAGATATGCAGTATTTT.